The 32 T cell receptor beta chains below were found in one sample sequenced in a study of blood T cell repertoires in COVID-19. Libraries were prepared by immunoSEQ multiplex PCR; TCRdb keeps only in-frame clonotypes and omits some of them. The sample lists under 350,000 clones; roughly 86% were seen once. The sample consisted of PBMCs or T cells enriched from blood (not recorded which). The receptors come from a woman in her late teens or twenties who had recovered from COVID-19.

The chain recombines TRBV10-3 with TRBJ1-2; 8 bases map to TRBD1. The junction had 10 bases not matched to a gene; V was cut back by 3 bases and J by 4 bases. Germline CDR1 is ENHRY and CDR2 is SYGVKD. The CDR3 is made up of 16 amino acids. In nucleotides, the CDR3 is TGTGCCATCAGTGATCAAGCAGGGGGCGCCAGCTATGGCTACACCTTC. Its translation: CAISDQAGGASYGYTF.

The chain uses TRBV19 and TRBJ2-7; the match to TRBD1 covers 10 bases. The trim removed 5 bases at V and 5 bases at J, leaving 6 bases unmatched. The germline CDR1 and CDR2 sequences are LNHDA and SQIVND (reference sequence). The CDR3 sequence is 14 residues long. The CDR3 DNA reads TGTGCCAGTAGTCCGGGACAGGGGACCGACGAGCAGTACTTC. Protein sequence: CASSPGQGTDEQYF.

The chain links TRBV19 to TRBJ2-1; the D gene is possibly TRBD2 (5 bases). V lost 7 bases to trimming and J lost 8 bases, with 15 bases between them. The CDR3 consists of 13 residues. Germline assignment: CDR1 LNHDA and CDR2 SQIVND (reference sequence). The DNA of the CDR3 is TGTGCCAGTAACTTGAGGGTTCGGGATGAGCAGTTCTTC. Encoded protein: CASNLRVRDEQFF.

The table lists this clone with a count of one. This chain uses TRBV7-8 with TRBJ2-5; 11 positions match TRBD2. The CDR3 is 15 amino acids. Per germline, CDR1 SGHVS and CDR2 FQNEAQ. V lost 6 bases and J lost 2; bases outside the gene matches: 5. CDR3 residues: CASRQGTSGQETQYF. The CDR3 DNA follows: TGTGCCAGCAGGCAAGGGACTAGCGGACAAGAGACCCAGTACTTC.

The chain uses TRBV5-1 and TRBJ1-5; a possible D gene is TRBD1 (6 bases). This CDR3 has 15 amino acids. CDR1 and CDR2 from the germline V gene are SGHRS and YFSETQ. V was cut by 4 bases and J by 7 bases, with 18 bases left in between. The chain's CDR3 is CASSRSAGAGQPQHF. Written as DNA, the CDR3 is TGCGCCAGCAGCCGCTCAGCGGGGGCAGGACAGCCCCAGCATTTT.

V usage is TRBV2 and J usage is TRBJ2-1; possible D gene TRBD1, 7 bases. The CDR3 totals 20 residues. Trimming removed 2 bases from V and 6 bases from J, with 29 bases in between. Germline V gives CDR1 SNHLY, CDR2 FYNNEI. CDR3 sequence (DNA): TGTGCCAGCAGTGAAAGGCAGGGACAGCGGGTCGTATCAATTGGCAATGAGCAGTTCTTC. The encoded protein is CASSERQGQRVVSIGNEQFF.

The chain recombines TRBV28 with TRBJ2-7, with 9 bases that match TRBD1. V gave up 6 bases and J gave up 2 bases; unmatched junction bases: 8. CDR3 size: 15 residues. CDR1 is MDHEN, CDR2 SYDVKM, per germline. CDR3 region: CASRAPGQGPYEQYF. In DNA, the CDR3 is TGTGCCAGCAGAGCACCGGGACAGGGACCCTACGAGCAGTACTTC.

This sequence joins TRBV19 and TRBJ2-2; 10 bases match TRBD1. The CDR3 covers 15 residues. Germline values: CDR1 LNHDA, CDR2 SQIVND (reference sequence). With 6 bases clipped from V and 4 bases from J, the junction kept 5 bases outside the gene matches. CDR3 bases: TGTGCCAGTAGAAAGACAGGGGGCGGCACCGGGGAGCTGTTTTTT. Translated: CASRKTGGGTGELFF.

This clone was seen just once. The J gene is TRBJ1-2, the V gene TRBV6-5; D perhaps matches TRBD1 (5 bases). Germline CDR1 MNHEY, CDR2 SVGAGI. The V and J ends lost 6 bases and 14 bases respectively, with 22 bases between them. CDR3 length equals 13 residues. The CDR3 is CASRWGGTANETF. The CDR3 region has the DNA TGTGCCAGCAGGTGGGGCGGGACTGCCAACGAGACCTTC.

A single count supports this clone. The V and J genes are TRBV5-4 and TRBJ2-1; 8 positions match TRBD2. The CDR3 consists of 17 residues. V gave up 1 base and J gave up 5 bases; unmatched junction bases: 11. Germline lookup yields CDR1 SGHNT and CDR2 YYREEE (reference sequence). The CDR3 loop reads CASSLSRGVAGHNEQFF. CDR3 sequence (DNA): TGTGCCAGCAGCTTGTCACGGGGGGTAGCGGGACACAATGAGCAGTTCTTC.

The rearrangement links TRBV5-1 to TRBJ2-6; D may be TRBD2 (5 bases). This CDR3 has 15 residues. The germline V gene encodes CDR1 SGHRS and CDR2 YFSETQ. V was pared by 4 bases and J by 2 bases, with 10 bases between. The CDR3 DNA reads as TGCGCCAGCAGCCCCCTCGGGGCTGGGGCCAACGTCCTGACTTTC. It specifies CASSPLGAGANVLTF. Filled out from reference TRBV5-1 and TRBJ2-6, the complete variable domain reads KAGVTQTPRYLIKTRGQQVTLSCSPISGHRSVSWYQQTPGQGLQFLFEYFSETQRNKGNFPGRFSGRQFSNSRSEMNVSTLELGDSALYLCASSPLGAGANVLTFGAGSRLTVL.

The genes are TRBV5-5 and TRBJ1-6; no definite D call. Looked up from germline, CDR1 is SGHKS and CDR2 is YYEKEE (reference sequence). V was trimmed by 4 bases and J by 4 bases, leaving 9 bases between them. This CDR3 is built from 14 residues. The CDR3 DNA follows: TGTGCCAGCAGCGGACTGTTGTATAATTCACCCCTCCACTTT. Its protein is CASSGLLYNSPLHF.

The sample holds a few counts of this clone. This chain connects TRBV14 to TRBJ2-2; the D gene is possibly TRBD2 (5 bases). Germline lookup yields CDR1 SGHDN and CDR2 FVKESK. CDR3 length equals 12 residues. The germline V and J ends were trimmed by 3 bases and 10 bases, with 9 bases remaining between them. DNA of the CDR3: TGTGCCAGCAGCCACGGGGTCACGGAGCTGTTTTTT. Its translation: CASSHGVTELFF.

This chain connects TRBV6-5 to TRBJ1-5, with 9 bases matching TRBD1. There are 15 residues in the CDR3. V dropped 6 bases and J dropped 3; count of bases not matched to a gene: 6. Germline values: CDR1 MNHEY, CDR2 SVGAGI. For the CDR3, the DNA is TGTGCCAGCAGCCCCGGGACAGGGATCAATCAGCCCCAGCATTTT. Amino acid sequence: CASSPGTGINQPQHF.

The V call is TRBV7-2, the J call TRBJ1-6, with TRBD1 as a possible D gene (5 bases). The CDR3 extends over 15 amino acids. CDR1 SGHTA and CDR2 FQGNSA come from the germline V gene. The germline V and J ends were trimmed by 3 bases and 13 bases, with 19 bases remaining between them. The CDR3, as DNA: TGTGCCAGCAGCTTTAGTCGTCAGGGCTATGCGCCCCTCCACTTT. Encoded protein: CASSFSRQGYAPLHF. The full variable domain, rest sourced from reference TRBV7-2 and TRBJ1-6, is GAGVSQSPSNKVTEKGKDVELRCDPISGHTALYWYRQSLGQGLEFLIYFQGNSAPDKSGLPSDRFSAERTGGSVSTLTIQRTQQEDSAVYLCASSFSRQGYAPLHFGNGTRLTVT.

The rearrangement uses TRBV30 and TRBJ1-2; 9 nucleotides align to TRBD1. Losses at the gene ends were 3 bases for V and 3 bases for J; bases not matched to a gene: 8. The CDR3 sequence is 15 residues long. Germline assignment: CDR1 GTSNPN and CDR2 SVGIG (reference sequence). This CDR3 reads CAWSLLDRGDYGYTF. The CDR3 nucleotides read TGTGCCTGGAGCCTCTTGGACAGGGGTGACTATGGCTACACCTTC.

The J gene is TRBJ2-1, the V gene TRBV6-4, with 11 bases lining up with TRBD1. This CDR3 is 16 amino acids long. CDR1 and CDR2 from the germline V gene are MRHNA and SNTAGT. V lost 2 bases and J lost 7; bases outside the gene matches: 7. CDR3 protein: CASSDRGQGDRNEQFF. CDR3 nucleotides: TGTGCCAGCAGTGACAGGGGACAGGGGGACCGGAATGAGCAGTTCTTC.

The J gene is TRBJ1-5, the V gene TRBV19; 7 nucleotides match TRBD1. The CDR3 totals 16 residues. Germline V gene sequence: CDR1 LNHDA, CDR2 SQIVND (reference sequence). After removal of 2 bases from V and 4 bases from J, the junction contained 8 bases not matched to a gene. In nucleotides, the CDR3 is TGTGCCAGTAGTATACTAGGACAGGCCTATAATCAGCCCCAGCATTTT. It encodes CASSILGQAYNQPQHF.

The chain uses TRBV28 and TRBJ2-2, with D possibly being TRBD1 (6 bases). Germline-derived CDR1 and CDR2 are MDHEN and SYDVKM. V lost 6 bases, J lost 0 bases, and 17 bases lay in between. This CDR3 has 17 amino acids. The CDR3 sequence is CASSAPGQHANTGELFF. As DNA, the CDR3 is TGTGCCAGCAGCGCCCCTGGACAGCACGCGAACACCGGGGAGCTGTTTTTT.

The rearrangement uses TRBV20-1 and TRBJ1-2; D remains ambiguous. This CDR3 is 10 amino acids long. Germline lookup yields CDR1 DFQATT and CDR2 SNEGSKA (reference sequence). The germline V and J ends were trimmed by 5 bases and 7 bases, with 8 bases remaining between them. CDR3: CSAHGGGYTF. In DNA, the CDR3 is TGCAGTGCTCATGGAGGTGGCTACACCTTC.

CDR3 residues: CASSPQSVYEQYF. In DNA form, the CDR3 reads TGTGCCAGCAGCCCCCAGTCAGTCTACGAGCAGTACTTC. V usage is TRBV7-2 and J usage is TRBJ2-7; D gene unclear. The germline gives CDR1 SGHTA, CDR2 FQGNSA. V was clipped by 5 bases and J by 3 bases, with 11 bases between them. The CDR3 is 13 amino acids.

Written as DNA, the CDR3 is TGTGCCAGCAGCTCAACCGGGACTAGCGGCAATGAGCAGTTCTTC. Protein: CASSSTGTSGNEQFF. The rearrangement links TRBV7-3 to TRBJ2-1; 11 bases match TRBD2. CDR3 length equals 15 residues. After removal of 4 bases from V and 6 bases from J, the junction contained 5 bases not matched to a gene. Germline-derived CDR1 and CDR2 are SGHTA and FQGTGA.

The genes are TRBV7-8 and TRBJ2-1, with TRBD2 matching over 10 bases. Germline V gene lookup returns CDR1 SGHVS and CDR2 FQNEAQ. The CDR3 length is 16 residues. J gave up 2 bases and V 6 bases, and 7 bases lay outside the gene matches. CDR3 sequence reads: CASRIAGGGTYNEQFF. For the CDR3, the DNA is TGTGCCAGCAGAATAGCGGGGGGCGGGACCTACAATGAGCAGTTCTTC.

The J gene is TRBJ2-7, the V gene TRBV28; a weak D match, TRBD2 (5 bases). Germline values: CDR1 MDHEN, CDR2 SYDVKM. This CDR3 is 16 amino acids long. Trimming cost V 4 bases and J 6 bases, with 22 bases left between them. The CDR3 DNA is TGTGCCAGCAGTTCCCCCGGGGTAAAAGTTTGGCGCGAGCAGTACTTC. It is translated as CASSSPGVKVWREQYF.

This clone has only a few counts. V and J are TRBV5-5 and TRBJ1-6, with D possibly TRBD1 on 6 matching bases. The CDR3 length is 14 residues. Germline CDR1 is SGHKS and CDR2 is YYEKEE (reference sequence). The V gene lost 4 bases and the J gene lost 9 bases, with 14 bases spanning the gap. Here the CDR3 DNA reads TGTGCCAGCAGCAGGCAGGGGCCGGCTTCACCCCTCCACTTT. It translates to CASSRQGPASPLHF.

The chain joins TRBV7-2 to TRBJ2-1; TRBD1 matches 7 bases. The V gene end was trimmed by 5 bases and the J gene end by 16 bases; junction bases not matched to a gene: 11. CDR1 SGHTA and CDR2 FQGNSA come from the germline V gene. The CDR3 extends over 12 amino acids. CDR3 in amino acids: CASSEPDRPSFF. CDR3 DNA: TGTGCCAGCAGCGAACCGGACAGGCCTAGTTTCTTC. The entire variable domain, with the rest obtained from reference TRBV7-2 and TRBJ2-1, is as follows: GAGVSQSPSNKVTEKGKDVELRCDPISGHTALYWYRQSLGQGLEFLIYFQGNSAPDKSGLPSDRFSAERTGGSVSTLTIQRTQQEDSAVYLCASSEPDRPSFFGPGTRLTVL.

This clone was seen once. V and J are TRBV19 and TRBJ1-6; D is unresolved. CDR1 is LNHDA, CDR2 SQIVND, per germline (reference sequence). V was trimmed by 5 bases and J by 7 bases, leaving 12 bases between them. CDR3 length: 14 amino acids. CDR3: CASSPQVPNSPLHF. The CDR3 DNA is TGTGCCAGTAGTCCGCAGGTGCCGAATTCACCCCTCCACTTT. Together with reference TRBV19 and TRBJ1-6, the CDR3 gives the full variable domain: DGGITQSPKYLFRKEGQNVTLSCEQNLNHDAMYWYRQDPGQGLRLIYYSQIVNDFQKGDIAEGYSVSREKKESFPLTVTSAQKNPTAFYLCASSPQVPNSPLHFGNGTRLTVT.

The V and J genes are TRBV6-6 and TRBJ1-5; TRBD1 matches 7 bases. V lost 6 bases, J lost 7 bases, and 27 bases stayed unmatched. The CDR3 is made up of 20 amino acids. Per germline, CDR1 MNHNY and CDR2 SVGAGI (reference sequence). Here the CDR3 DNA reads TGTGCCAGCAGCCAGATGTCCTTTACAGGGGCCGCAACAGGGAGGCAGCCCCAGCATTTT. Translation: CASSQMSFTGAATGRQPQHF.

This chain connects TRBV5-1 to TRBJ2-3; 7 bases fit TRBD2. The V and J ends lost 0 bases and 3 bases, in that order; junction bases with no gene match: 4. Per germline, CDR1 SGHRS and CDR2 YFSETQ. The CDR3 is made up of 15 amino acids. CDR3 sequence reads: CASSLVWEGTDTQYF. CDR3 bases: TGCGCCAGCAGCTTGGTGTGGGAGGGAACAGATACGCAGTATTTT.

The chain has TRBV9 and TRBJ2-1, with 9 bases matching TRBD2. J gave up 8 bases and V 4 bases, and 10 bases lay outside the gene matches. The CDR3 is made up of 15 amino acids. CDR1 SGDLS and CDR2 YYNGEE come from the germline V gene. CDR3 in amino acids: CASSPSLRGGHEQFF. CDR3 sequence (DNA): TGTGCCAGCAGCCCCAGCTTGCGGGGGGGCCATGAGCAGTTCTTC.

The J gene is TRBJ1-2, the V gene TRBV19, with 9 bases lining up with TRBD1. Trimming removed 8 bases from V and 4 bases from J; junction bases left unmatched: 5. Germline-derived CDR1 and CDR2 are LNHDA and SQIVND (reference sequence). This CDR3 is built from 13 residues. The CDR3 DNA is TGTGCCAGTTCGGACAGGGGCGTCTATGGCTACACCTTC. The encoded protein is CASSDRGVYGYTF.

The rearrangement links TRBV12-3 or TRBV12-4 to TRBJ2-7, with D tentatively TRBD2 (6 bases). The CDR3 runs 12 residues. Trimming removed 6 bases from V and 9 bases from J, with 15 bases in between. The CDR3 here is CASSQVGTSQYF. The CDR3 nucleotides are TGTGCCAGCAGCCAGGTCGGGACTTCGCAGTACTTC.